This T cell receptor beta chain stems from a study of blood T cell repertoires in COVID-19. In the original workflow: By means of reference gene primer amplification, nucleated cell counts were estimated. The data were produced by immunoSEQ multiplex PCR, yet TCRdb's version contains in-frame clones alone and is incomplete. That table supplies the V and J calls and clone size; D and trimming were determined from the DNA. There are 250,000 or so clones in the sample; 83% occur only once, and approximately 5.7% lies in the top ten. CDR3 size: 15 residues. J gave up 10 bases and V 8 bases, and 9 bases lay outside the gene matches. Germline V CDR1 and CDR2: LNHDA, SQIVND (reference sequence).

The sequence was collected from a human donor in a cohort sampled during active COVID-19. This chain joins TRBV19 and TRBJ1-6; 12 bases line up with TRBD1. Sample: peripheral blood. The CDR3 protein is CASASGTGGVSPLHF. The CDR3 nucleotides are TGTGCCAGTGCATCCGGGACAGGGGGCGTCTCACCCCTCCACTTT.